One sample yielded the 32 T cell receptor beta chains listed below, sequenced in a study of shared clonotypes between healthy human individuals. TCRdb's copy holds only in-frame clones and misses some; the assay was immunoSEQ multiplex PCR. The sample yields about 700,000 clones, about 90% seen once. Naive CD8 cells lacked CD45RO, underwent positive selection for CCR7 and left out terminally differentiated effector memory CD45RA+ cells. The sequencing sample was made of naive CD8+ T cells sorted from blood. Receptors originate from a man aged 30 to 45 in good health.

The V and J genes are TRBV7-9 and TRBJ2-1; unclear D gene. V shed 2 bases and J shed 0 bases, with 17 bases lying between them. The CDR3 loop spans 18 amino acids. In germline, CDR1 is SEHNR, CDR2 FQNEAQ (reference sequence). The CDR3 spells CASSLILGPFGSYNEQFF. CDR3 DNA: TGTGCCAGCAGCTTAATTTTAGGTCCCTTCGGCTCCTACAATGAGCAGTTCTTC.

The chain links TRBV6-1 to TRBJ2-3; 7 bases match TRBD1. The V and J ends lost 11 bases and 2 bases, in that order; junction bases with no gene match: 7. CDR1 is MNHNS and CDR2 is SASEGT in the germline V gene. The CDR3 contains 13 residues. The CDR3 region is CASYRGYTDTQYF. CDR3 coding DNA: TGTGCCTCTTACAGGGGATACACAGATACGCAGTATTTT.

This chain links TRBV5-4 with TRBJ2-3, with a possible D match to TRBD2 (5 bases). This CDR3 contains 16 residues. Between the trimmed V and J ends, which lost 0 bases and 3 bases, there was a span of 14 bases. The germline V gene has CDR1 SGHNT and CDR2 YYREEE (reference sequence). The CDR3: CASSLGTGILTDTQYF. CDR3 bases: TGTGCCAGCAGCTTGGGAACGGGGATCTTGACAGATACGCAGTATTTT. The full variable domain, with the rest looked up from reference TRBV5-4 and TRBJ2-3, is ETGVTQSPTHLIKTRGQQVTLRCSSQSGHNTVSWYQQALGQGPQFIFQYYREEENGRGNFPPRFSGLQFPNYSSELNVNALELDDSALYLCASSLGTGILTDTQYFGPGTRLTVL.

A note on this clone: This specimen includes other DNA sequences encoding the same CDR3. The rearrangement joins TRBV5-1 to TRBJ2-7, with 7 bases aligning to TRBD1. V trimming: 0 bases; J trimming: 2 bases; junction bases outside the gene matches: 2. The CDR3 length is 14 residues. The germline gives CDR1 SGHRS, CDR2 YFSETQ. The CDR3 loop is CASSLGDRTYEQYF. The CDR3 DNA sequence: TGCGCCAGCAGCTTGGGGGACAGAACCTACGAGCAGTACTTC. Full variable domain (remainder filled in from reference TRBV5-1 and TRBJ2-7): KAGVTQTPRYLIKTRGQQVTLSCSPISGHRSVSWYQQTPGQGLQFLFEYFSETQRNKGNFPGRFSGRQFSNSRSEMNVSTLELGDSALYLCASSLGDRTYEQYFGPGTRLTVT.

CDR3 sequence (DNA): TGTGCCAGCAGCCTGTTCGTGGACAATGAGCAGTTCTTC. Its protein is CASSLFVDNEQFF. This sequence joins TRBV7-9 and TRBJ2-1; no reliable D call. V dropped 5 bases and J dropped 5 bases, with 10 bases sitting between them. The germline CDR1 and CDR2 sequences are SEHNR and FQNEAQ (reference sequence). The CDR3 is made up of 13 amino acids.

This clone was seen just once. The chain joins TRBV27 to TRBJ2-7, with D uncertain. The V and J ends lost 6 bases and 6 bases respectively, with 15 bases between them. The CDR3 has 13 amino acids. Germline CDR1 reads MNHEY; CDR2 reads SMNVEV (reference sequence). CDR3 sequence: CASSLSKIAEQYF. In DNA form, the CDR3 reads TGTGCCAGCAGCCTTTCGAAGATAGCCGAGCAGTACTTC.

This clone occurred once. This chain connects TRBV15 to TRBJ2-7; D gene ambiguous. The CDR3 spans 14 residues. Germline CDR1 LNHNV, CDR2 YYDKDF (reference sequence). Trimming removed 1 base from V and 2 bases from J, with 9 bases in between. The CDR3 loop reads CATSRVSATYEQYF. DNA of the CDR3: TGTGCCACCAGCAGAGTTTCAGCAACCTACGAGCAGTACTTC.

The V and J genes are TRBV9 and TRBJ2-3; 7 bases line up with TRBD1. The CDR3 has 17 residues. Germline trimming cut 6 bases from V and 0 bases from J; bases unmatched to any gene: 13. From germline, CDR1 is SGDLS and CDR2 YYNGEE. This chain's CDR3 is CASTPGETGISTDTQYF. For the CDR3, the DNA is TGTGCCAGCACCCCTGGGGAGACAGGGATTAGCACAGATACGCAGTATTTT.

The chain joins TRBV30 to TRBJ2-1, with D perhaps TRBD1 or TRBD2 (5 bases each). This CDR3 has 12 amino acids. V dropped 2 bases and J dropped 6 bases, with 8 bases sitting between them. Germline CDR1 reads GTSNPN; CDR2 reads SVGIG (reference sequence). CDR3 region: CAWSMGVNEQFF. DNA of the CDR3: TGTGCCTGGAGTATGGGGGTCAATGAGCAGTTCTTC.

The V and J genes are TRBV2 and TRBJ2-7, with D possibly being TRBD2 (7 bases). Per germline, CDR1 SNHLY and CDR2 FYNNEI. The CDR3 consists of 14 residues. The germline V and J ends were trimmed by 6 bases and 2 bases, with 14 bases remaining between them. The CDR3 DNA sequence: TGTGCCAGCAGGGGGGGGCCCCGGCCCTACGAGCAGTACTTC. Its protein product is CASRGGPRPYEQYF. The whole variable domain, remainder taken from reference TRBV2 and TRBJ2-7, is EPEVTQTPSHQVTQMGQEVILRCVPISNHLYFYWYRQILGQKVEFLVSFYNNEISEKSEIFDDQFSVERPDGSNFTLKIRSTKLEDSAMYFCASRGGPRPYEQYFGPGTRLTVT.

This clone was seen only a few times. The chain links TRBV7-9 to TRBJ2-5, with D possibly being TRBD2 (6 bases). Deletions cut 4 bases from V and 5 bases from J, with 14 bases between. The CDR3 runs 14 residues. CDR1 and CDR2 (germline): SEHNR, FQNEAQ (reference sequence). CDR3: CASSSLSGIETQYF. The CDR3 DNA follows: TGTGCCAGCAGCTCCCTTAGCGGTATTGAGACCCAGTACTTC.

The chain is built from TRBV5-1 and TRBJ1-5; D perhaps matches TRBD1 (6 bases). The CDR3 sequence is 16 residues long. CDR1 and CDR2 from the germline V gene are SGHRS and YFSETQ. V lost 2 bases and J lost 1, with 13 bases in between. CDR3 amino acids: CASSFGPTGSNQPQHF. The CDR3 bases are TGCGCCAGCAGCTTCGGACCCACAGGGAGCAATCAGCCCCAGCATTTT.

This chain joins TRBV28 and TRBJ2-3, with no clear D. This CDR3 spans 15 amino acids. V lost 6 bases, J lost 5 bases, and 18 bases lay in between. CDR1 MDHEN and CDR2 SYDVKM come from the germline V gene. DNA of the CDR3: TGTGCCAGCAGCAAAGTCGTTAACGGAAGAGATACGCAGTATTTT. Translating gives CASSKVVNGRDTQYF.

J is TRBJ2-7 and V is TRBV5-4; TRBD2 matches 10 bases. After removal of 2 bases from V and 5 bases from J, the junction contained 7 bases not matched to a gene. The germline V gene has CDR1 SGHNT and CDR2 YYREEE (reference sequence). CDR3 size: 15 residues. CDR3 sequence reads: CASSLPLAGEDEQYF. The DNA of the CDR3 is TGTGCCAGCAGCTTACCTCTAGCGGGAGAAGACGAGCAGTACTTC.

The chain joins TRBV7-8 to TRBJ2-1, with 9 bases matching TRBD1. Germline loops: CDR1 SGHVS, CDR2 FQNEAQ. The length of the CDR3 is 16 residues. The J segment lost 5 bases and the V segment lost 5 bases, leaving 10 bases of the junction unmatched. CDR3 region: CASSPRPGQGHNEQFF. The CDR3 DNA reads as TGTGCCAGCAGCCCTCGACCGGGACAGGGACACAATGAGCAGTTCTTC.

This chain uses TRBV28 with TRBJ2-7; TRBD1 matches 8 bases. This CDR3 region has 14 residues. Trimming took 5 bases from V and 1 from J; bases not matched to a gene: 4. Germline assignment: CDR1 MDHEN and CDR2 SYDVKM. CDR3: CASSRRTGSYEQYF. CDR3 nucleotides: TGTGCCAGCAGTCGAAGGACAGGGTCCTACGAGCAGTACTTC.

The CDR3 bases are TGTGCCAGCAGCCCTTCCAGGGTGGGTCACTACGAGCAGTACTTC. Protein product: CASSPSRVGHYEQYF. V is TRBV7-8 and J is TRBJ2-7; TRBD1 is a possible D gene (5 bases). The CDR3 extends over 15 amino acids. Trimming left V 5 bases short and J 3 bases short, with 17 bases between. In germline, CDR1 is SGHVS, CDR2 FQNEAQ.

The chain employs TRBV14 and TRBJ2-3; D is perhaps TRBD1 (5 bases). CDR1 is SGHDN, CDR2 FVKESK, per germline. V was pared by 6 bases and J by 2 bases, with 12 bases between. The CDR3 has 14 residues. DNA for the CDR3: TGTGCCAGCAGTCCCGACAGAAACACAGATACGCAGTATTTT. Its protein is CASSPDRNTDTQYF.

This chain links TRBV28 with TRBJ2-1, with TRBD2 matching over 11 bases. The CDR3 has 15 amino acids. V was clipped by 3 bases and J by 8 bases; unmatched bases: 6. From germline, CDR1 is MDHEN and CDR2 SYDVKM. The CDR3 protein is CASSFGLAGGDEQFF. CDR3 DNA: TGTGCCAGCAGTTTTGGGCTAGCGGGAGGCGATGAGCAGTTCTTC.

The gene calls are TRBV5-1 and TRBJ2-4, with D possibly matching TRBD2 (6 bases). Per germline, CDR1 SGHRS and CDR2 YFSETQ. The germline V and J ends were trimmed by 1 base and 8 bases, with 10 bases remaining between them. The CDR3 runs to 13 residues. The CDR3 region is CASSLFASDIQYF. DNA for the CDR3: TGCGCCAGCAGCTTGTTTGCTAGCGACATTCAGTACTTC.

The genes are TRBV7-6 and TRBJ1-1; D is ambiguous. V was trimmed by 1 base and J by 4 bases, leaving 4 bases between them. Germline CDR1 is SGHVS and CDR2 is FNYEAQ. The length of the CDR3 is 12 residues. The CDR3 DNA follows: TGTGCCAGCAGCTTAGATCCCACTGAAGCTTTCTTT. Its protein is CASSLDPTEAFF.

The chain couples TRBV27 to TRBJ2-7, with 8 bases lining up with TRBD1. Germline CDR1 is MNHEY and CDR2 is SMNVEV (reference sequence). The ends lost 6 bases at V and 5 bases at J; junction bases unmatched: 12. CDR3 length: 15 amino acids. Written as DNA, the CDR3 is TGTGCCAGCAGCCCCTCGACAGGGGAAGTTCACGAGCAGTACTTC. Translation gives CASSPSTGEVHEQYF.

The chain is built from TRBV5-4 and TRBJ1-2; 10 bases are a match to TRBD1. The CDR3 runs to 15 residues. V was pared by 3 bases and J by 8 bases, with 10 bases of the junction left unmatched. Germline values: CDR1 SGHNT, CDR2 YYREEE (reference sequence). The CDR3 region is CASSSGQGEGRGYTF. CDR3 sequence (DNA): TGTGCCAGCAGCTCTGGACAGGGGGAAGGTAGGGGCTACACCTTC.

This clone was seen only once. V gene TRBV19 combines with J gene TRBJ2-1, with D tentatively TRBD2 (6 bases). The ends were cut back, 6 bases at V and 6 bases at J, with 15 bases in the middle. CDR1 and CDR2 (germline): LNHDA, SQIVND (reference sequence). CDR3 length: 14 amino acids. This chain's CDR3 is CASSLAGSINEQFF. The CDR3 DNA follows: TGTGCCAGTAGCCTTGCGGGGTCGATCAATGAGCAGTTCTTC.

The V call is TRBV6-1, the J call TRBJ2-1; 7 bases align to TRBD2. Germline V gene data show CDR1 as MNHNS and CDR2 as SASEGT. The V segment lost 7 bases and the J segment 0 bases; nucleotides outside the gene matches: 6. The CDR3 consists of 15 residues. CDR3 sequence: CASIPSGYSYNEQFF. The CDR3 coding sequence is TGTGCCAGCATACCTAGCGGATACTCCTACAATGAGCAGTTCTTC.

The CDR3: CASSPSPTSGSSFYEQYF. The CDR3 DNA is TGTGCCAGCAGCCCATCCCCCACTAGCGGGAGCTCGTTCTACGAGCAGTACTTC. V usage is TRBV28 and J usage is TRBJ2-7, with 11 nucleotides matching TRBD2. The CDR3 runs to 18 residues. The germline CDR1 and CDR2 sequences are MDHEN and SYDVKM. Trimming cost V 6 bases and J 3 bases; bases outside gene matches: 16.

The J gene is TRBJ2-7, the V gene TRBV14; D is uncertain. The CDR3 loop spans 17 amino acids. The ends were cut back, 0 bases at V and 0 bases at J, with 15 bases in the middle. Per germline, CDR1 SGHDN and CDR2 FVKESK. This CDR3 reads CASSQDLQDRVSYEQYF. The CDR3 region has the DNA TGTGCCAGCAGCCAAGATCTCCAGGACCGTGTCTCCTACGAGCAGTACTTC.

J is TRBJ2-7 and V is TRBV27, with 11 bases identical to TRBD2. The CDR3 is 16 residues long. Germline lookup yields CDR1 MNHEY and CDR2 SMNVEV (reference sequence). J was trimmed by 5 bases and V by 5 bases; bases with no gene match: 11. The chain's CDR3 is CASSHSAGLAANEQYF. Written as DNA, the CDR3 is TGTGCCAGCAGTCACTCCGCGGGACTAGCGGCTAACGAGCAGTACTTC.

This sequence joins TRBV27 and TRBJ2-3; D is uncertain. Trimming took off 4 bases at V and 8 bases at J, with 16 bases between the two ends. There are 14 residues in the CDR3. Germline V gene data show CDR1 as MNHEY and CDR2 as SMNVEV (reference sequence). The CDR3, as DNA: TGTGCCAGCAGTTCATGGACGGGCGACGCTACGCAGTATTTT. Translating gives CASSSWTGDATQYF.

The gene calls are TRBV7-3 and TRBJ2-1; 8 bases map to TRBD1. The V gene end was trimmed by 3 bases and the J gene end by 7 bases; junction bases not matched to a gene: 2. The CDR3 runs to 13 residues. Germline V gene lookup returns CDR1 SGHTA and CDR2 FQGTGA. The CDR3 spells CASSLDRANEQFF. CDR3 in DNA: TGTGCCAGCAGCTTGGACAGGGCGAATGAGCAGTTCTTC.

This sequence joins TRBV6-5 and TRBJ2-7, with D unclear. This CDR3 is 12 amino acids long. CDR1 is MNHEY and CDR2 is SVGAGI in the germline V gene. Trimming shortened V by 6 bases and J by 3 bases, and 9 bases separated the two germline ends. CDR3 bases: TGTGCCAGCAGGTCGGACGGCTACGAGCAGTACTTC. Its translation is CASRSDGYEQYF.

This clone was seen a single time. The chain employs TRBV6-5 and TRBJ1-5; D gene uncertain. The V gene's germline CDR1 is MNHEY and CDR2 SVGAGI. The CDR3 contains 11 residues. V was clipped by 8 bases and J by 6 bases, with 8 bases between them. The CDR3 sequence is CASGVGQPQHF. DNA for the CDR3: TGTGCCAGCGGGGTAGGTCAGCCCCAGCATTTT.